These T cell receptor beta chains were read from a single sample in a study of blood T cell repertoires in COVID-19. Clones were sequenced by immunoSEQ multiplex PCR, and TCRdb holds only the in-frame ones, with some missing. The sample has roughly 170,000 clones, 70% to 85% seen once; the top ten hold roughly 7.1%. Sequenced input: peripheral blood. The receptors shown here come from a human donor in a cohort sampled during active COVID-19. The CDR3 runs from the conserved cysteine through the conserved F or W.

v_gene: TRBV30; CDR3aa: CAWNPRGRDTEAFF
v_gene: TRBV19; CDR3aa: CASSYRGSDYGYTF
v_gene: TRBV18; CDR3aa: CASSHRDTSPPLHF
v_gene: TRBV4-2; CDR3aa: CASSSGTPWTSGDPGKQYF
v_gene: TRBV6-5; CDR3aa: CASRHLNTDTQYF
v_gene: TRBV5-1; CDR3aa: CASSLAVVYATDTQYF
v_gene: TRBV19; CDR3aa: CASSKTGGLYEQYF
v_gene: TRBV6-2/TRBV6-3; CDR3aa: CASSRWGLNTEAFF
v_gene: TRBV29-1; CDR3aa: CSVEEESKNTEAFF
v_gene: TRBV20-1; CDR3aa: CSARVGPEQYF
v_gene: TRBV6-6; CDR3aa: CASSYSGQGRETQYF
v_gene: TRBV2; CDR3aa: CASSVDSTNYGYTF
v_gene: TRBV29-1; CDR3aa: CSVVDRIFYEQYF
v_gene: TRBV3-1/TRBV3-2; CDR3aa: CASSQDRVPQPQHF
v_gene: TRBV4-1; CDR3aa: CASSQSDRGLPNEQFF
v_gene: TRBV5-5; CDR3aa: CASSLVAGWNSPLHF
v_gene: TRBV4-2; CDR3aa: CASSQDRAIVMNTEAFF
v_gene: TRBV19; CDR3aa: CASSIPNRNTEAFF
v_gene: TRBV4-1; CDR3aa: CASSQDSGGWYTEAFF
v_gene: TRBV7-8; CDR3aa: CASSSWGGLTGPNGYTF
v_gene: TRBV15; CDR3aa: CATSRDSPGRIF
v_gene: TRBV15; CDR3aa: CATSRVPGDNEQFF
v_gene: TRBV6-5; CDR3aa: CASSYKWDRNTEAFF
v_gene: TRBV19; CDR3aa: CASSISLVYREQETQYF
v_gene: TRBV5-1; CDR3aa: CASSLGTVNTEAFF
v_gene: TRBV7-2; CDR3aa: CASSLARGLEDEQYF
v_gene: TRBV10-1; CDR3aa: CASSRSSGNTIYF
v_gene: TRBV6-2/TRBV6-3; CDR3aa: CASSYQGAGTSGVFNEQFF